This T cell receptor beta chain appears in the sequencing data of a study of T cells in Graves' hyperthyroidism and ophthalmopathy. RNA transcripts were the template for amplifying TCR beta CDR3 regions. HTBI primers were used for first-round RT-PCR of the TCR CDR3. TCRdb called the multiplex PCR reads again in MiXCR, with one record for every CDR3 protein. This sample has about 480,000 distinct CDR3 sequences, with approximately 25% found just once. The study included ophthalmopathy patients with Clinical Activity Score at least 3, NOSPECS grade at least 4 and duration under 3 months. Patients with uncontrolled infections, other autoimmune diseases, pregnancy or lactation were excluded. The CDR3 runs to 15 residues. With 5 bases removed from V and 4 bases from J, the gap between germline ends came to 18 bases. Study observations and caveats: Through a model of 13 V-J features, ophthalmopathy was separated from stable hyperthyroidism.

This clonotype came up many times. Its cognate antigen is unknown. The source material was blood. The chain links TRBV12-3 or TRBV12-4 to TRBJ2-7; perhaps D is TRBD1 or TRBD2 (6 bases each). The sequence derives from a woman aged 25-40 years with Graves' ophthalmopathy. The CDR3 here is CASSEGGTLPYEQYF. As DNA, the CDR3 is TGTGCCAGCAGTGAAGGCGGGACACTTCCTTACGAGCAGTACTTC.